The next 17 T cell receptor beta chains were all read from a single sample in a study of cytomegalovirus exposure and HLA in healthy donors. Amplification used 60 Vbeta primers and 13 Jbeta primers. Generated by immunoSEQ multiplex PCR, the TCRdb table keeps only in-frame clones and is missing some. Of about 180,000 clones listed, around three quarters are singletons. The specimen was PBMCs. The receptors here all came from a woman between 25 and 40 years old in good health and CMV-seropositive.

This clone was seen more than once but under ten times. The chain carries TRBV5-6 and TRBJ2-2, with 7 bases aligning to TRBD1. Germline V gene sequence: CDR1 SGHDT, CDR2 YYEEEE. This CDR3 region has 15 residues. The junction had 2 bases not matched to a gene; V was cut back by 2 bases and J by 1 base. The CDR3 DNA sequence: TGTGCCAGCAGCTTTAACAGGGGGAACACCGGGGAGCTGTTTTTT. This translates into CASSFNRGNTGELFF.

The CDR3 spells CASSLDREVGAYGYTF. CDR3 sequence (DNA): TGCGCCAGCAGCTTGGACAGGGAAGTTGGAGCCTATGGCTACACCTTC. The gene calls are TRBV5-1 and TRBJ1-2, with a tentative D call TRBD1 (6 bases). Trimming pared 0 bases from V and 4 bases from J, leaving 16 bases between. There are 16 residues in the CDR3. Germline values: CDR1 SGHRS, CDR2 YFSETQ.

The V gene is TRBV28, the J gene TRBJ1-5; TRBD1 matches at 11 bases. Germline V lookup: CDR1 MDHEN, CDR2 SYDVKM. The CDR3 has 15 residues. Germline trimming cut 5 bases from V and 6 bases from J; bases unmatched to any gene: 6. CDR3 bases: TGTGCCAGCAGTCGGGACAGGGGGATGGGTCAGCCCCAGCATTTT. Protein product: CASSRDRGMGQPQHF.

The sample holds a few counts of this clone. The chain carries TRBV7-9 and TRBJ2-7; D perhaps matches TRBD1 (6 bases). Germline V gene sequence: CDR1 SEHNR, CDR2 FQNEAQ (reference sequence). There are 18 residues in the CDR3. Deletions cut 7 bases from V and 0 bases from J, with 25 bases between. CDR3 sequence reads: CASTLLPQGQPSSYEQYF. CDR3 sequence (DNA): TGTGCCAGCACCCTCTTGCCCCAAGGACAGCCGAGCTCCTACGAGCAGTACTTC.

This clone occurred once. This chain links TRBV5-1 with TRBJ2-2; no clear D gene. V was pared by 0 bases and J by 0 bases, with 9 bases between. CDR3 length equals 16 residues. Germline CDR1 SGHRS, CDR2 YFSETQ. The CDR3 region is CASSLGPITNTGELFF. In DNA, the CDR3 is TGCGCCAGCAGCTTGGGTCCAATCACGAACACCGGGGAGCTGTTTTTT.

This clone was detected only a few times. CDR3 coding DNA: TGTGCCACCAGCAGACGACAGGGATCCCGGGAGACCCAGTACTTC. It specifies CATSRRQGSRETQYF. J is TRBJ2-5 and V is TRBV15; TRBD1 aligns across 7 bases. With 2 bases clipped from V and 5 bases from J, the junction kept 8 bases outside the gene matches. The CDR3 has 15 residues. Germline V gives CDR1 LNHNV, CDR2 YYDKDF (reference sequence).

This clone has a handful of counts. DNA of the CDR3: TGTGCCAGCATCCCGATCAGGTTAGGGGGATTCGGCGAGCAGTACTTC. Protein: CASIPIRLGGFGEQYF. The chain links TRBV28 to TRBJ2-7, with TRBD1 as a possible D gene (6 bases). The germline V and J ends were trimmed by 7 bases and 6 bases, with 25 bases remaining between them. In germline, CDR1 is MDHEN, CDR2 SYDVKM. There are 16 residues in the CDR3. Combining the CDR3 with reference TRBV28 and TRBJ2-7 gives the whole variable domain DVKVTQSSRYLVKRTGEKVFLECVQDMDHENMFWYRQDPGLGLRLIYFSYDVKMKEKGDIPEGYSVSREKKERFSLILESASTNQTSMYLCASIPIRLGGFGEQYFGPGTRLTVT.

The rearrangement uses TRBV30 and TRBJ1-2; possible D gene TRBD1, 5 bases. The V end lost 6 bases, the J end lost 3 bases, and 20 bases lay between the germline ends. Germline CDR1 reads GTSNPN; CDR2 reads SVGIG (reference sequence). The CDR3 runs to 15 residues. The chain's CDR3 is CACPGKTTGDYGYTF. The CDR3 coding sequence is TGTGCCTGCCCAGGGAAAACCACGGGGGACTATGGCTACACCTTC.

This sequence joins TRBV27 and TRBJ2-1, with 7 bases lining up with TRBD2. CDR1 is MNHEY, CDR2 SMNVEV, per germline (reference sequence). The CDR3 is made up of 14 amino acids. The J segment lost 5 bases and the V segment lost 2 bases, leaving 3 bases of the junction unmatched. The CDR3 loop reads CASSLGGVHNEQFF. In DNA form, the CDR3 reads TGTGCCAGCAGTTTAGGGGGGGTTCACAATGAGCAGTTCTTC.

The rearrangement joins TRBV7-2 to TRBJ2-5; D call uncertain. Trimming removed 3 bases at V and 5 bases at J, with 10 bases between. CDR3 length equals 13 residues. Germline-derived CDR1 and CDR2 are SGHTA and FQGNSA. This CDR3 is CASSFSARETQYF. The CDR3 DNA reads as TGTGCCAGCAGCTTTAGTGCCCGCGAGACCCAGTACTTC.

This clone was counted a single time. The CDR3, as DNA: TGCGCCAGCAGCCCCTCCCACGGCCCTGCGACTGGCGGCTACACCTTC. Its translation: CASSPSHGPATGGYTF. The chain joins TRBV10-1 to TRBJ1-2, with D uncertain. The CDR3 contains 16 residues. From germline, CDR1 is WNHNN and CDR2 SYGVQD (reference sequence). With 6 bases removed from V and 8 bases from J, the gap between germline ends came to 25 bases.

The genes are TRBV5-1 and TRBJ2-5; 8 nucleotides align to TRBD1. V was pared by 4 bases and J by 5 bases, with 10 bases of the junction left unmatched. Germline assignment: CDR1 SGHRS and CDR2 YFSETQ. This CDR3 has 15 amino acids. The CDR3, as DNA: TGCGCCAGCAGCAGCTGGACAGGGACAGTCGAGACCCAGTACTTC. Residues: CASSSWTGTVETQYF.

This clone is a singleton in its sample. V usage is TRBV6-6 and J usage is TRBJ1-1, with D possibly being TRBD1 (6 bases). Trimming removed 2 bases at V and 5 bases at J, with 15 bases between. Germline V gene sequence: CDR1 MNHNY, CDR2 SVGAGI (reference sequence). This CDR3 has 15 residues. DNA for the CDR3: TGTGCCAGCAGTTACCCCTTACAGGGCGGGACTGAAGCTTTCTTT. It yields the protein CASSYPLQGGTEAFF.

This chain joins TRBV27 and TRBJ1-4; D call uncertain. Germline loops: CDR1 MNHEY, CDR2 SMNVEV (reference sequence). The length of the CDR3 is 15 residues. Trimming removed 4 bases from V and 3 bases from J, with 12 bases in between. In nucleotides, the CDR3 is TGTGCCAGCAGTTCCCAGACTACTTCTAATGAAAAACTGTTTTTT. Residues: CASSSQTTSNEKLFF.

The rearrangement uses TRBV15 and TRBJ1-5; TRBD1 might be the D (5 bases). The length of the CDR3 is 13 residues. The V gene's germline CDR1 is LNHNV and CDR2 YYDKDF (reference sequence). Trimming cost V 4 bases and J 7 bases, with 11 bases left between them. The CDR3 DNA sequence: TGTGCCACCAGCACGGACATGTCCCAGCCCCAGCATTTT. It is translated as CATSTDMSQPQHF.

Worth noting for this clone: The germline gene is not matched at one end of the junction; a read error may be the cause. V and J are TRBV30 and TRBJ1-1; 12 bases fit TRBD1. The CDR3 covers 12 residues. In germline, CDR1 is GTSNPN, CDR2 SVGIG (reference sequence). As DNA, the CDR3 is TGCAGGGACAGGGGGCCGGACACTGAAGCTTTCTTT. As protein: CRDRGPDTEAFF. The variable domain in full, completed from reference TRBV30 and TRBJ1-1, reads SQTIHQWPATLVQPVGSPLSLECTVEGTSNPNLYWYRQAAGRGLQLLFYSVGIGQISSEVPQNLSASRPQDRQFILSSKKLLLSDSGFYLCRDRGPDTEAFFGQGTRLTVV.

V and J are TRBV10-1 and TRBJ2-7; D may be TRBD1 (6 bases). Germline V CDR1 and CDR2: WNHNN, SYGVQD (reference sequence). This CDR3 has 16 residues. Trimming cost V 5 bases and J 2 bases, with 19 bases left between them. The CDR3 spells CASSRDLGTTPYEQYF. DNA for the CDR3: TGCGCCAGCAGTCGCGACCTCGGGACAACTCCCTACGAGCAGTACTTC.